A single sample gave rise to the 32 T cell receptor beta chains below, sequenced in a study of blood T cell repertoires in COVID-19. TCRdb's table, derived via immunoSEQ multiplex PCR, lists solely in-frame clones and lacks some. The profile covers hundreds of thousands of clones, with approximately 91% appearing a single time and about 10% taken by the ten largest. The sample was peripheral blood. The source of these receptors is a young woman with COVID-19, enrolled during active disease.

V is TRBV5-6 and J is TRBJ1-2, with unresolved D. V gave up 2 bases and J gave up 4 bases, with 3 bases separating them. Germline values: CDR1 SGHDT, CDR2 YYEEEE. CDR3 length: 11 residues. The CDR3 region has the DNA TGTGCCAGCAGCTTCCTCTATGGCTACACCTTC. It yields the protein CASSFLYGYTF.

Of note for this clone: Other DNA sequences of this sample code for an identical CDR3. This chain uses TRBV28 with TRBJ1-5; D is unclear. The CDR3 covers 12 residues. V was shortened by 3 bases and J by 7 bases, with 7 bases between the two germline ends. Germline V lookup: CDR1 MDHEN, CDR2 SYDVKM. The CDR3 nucleotides read TGTGCCAGCAGTTTGTCCGTCCAGCCCCAGCATTTT. Its translation is CASSLSVQPQHF.

The gene calls are TRBV6-5 and TRBJ2-7, with 7 positions matching TRBD1. J gave up 5 bases and V 6 bases, and 4 bases lay outside the gene matches. The CDR3 runs to 12 residues. From germline, CDR1 is MNHEY and CDR2 SVGAGI. CDR3 bases: TGTGCCAGCAGACGCGACAGGGACGAGCAGTACTTC. Translation gives CASRRDRDEQYF.

V and J are TRBV6-6 and TRBJ1-6; D is unresolved. The V and J ends lost 0 bases and 8 bases respectively, with 11 bases between them. The CDR3 contains 15 residues. Per the germline V gene, CDR1 is MNHNY and CDR2 is SVGAGI (reference sequence). In nucleotides, the CDR3 is TGTGCCAGCAGTTACTCGACTCGGGGAGATTCACCCCTCCACTTT. As protein: CASSYSTRGDSPLHF.

This rearrangement joins TRBV18 to TRBJ1-5; D may be TRBD1 (6 bases). The CDR3 sequence is 14 residues long. CDR1 and CDR2 (germline): KGHSH, LQKENI. V dropped 5 bases and J dropped 4 bases, with 12 bases sitting between them. This CDR3 is CASSLGGGNQPQHF. DNA for the CDR3: TGTGCCAGCTCATTGGGAGGGGGTAATCAGCCCCAGCATTTT.

The table lists this clone with a count of one. This chain joins TRBV9 and TRBJ2-3, with D possibly being TRBD1 (5 bases). Per the germline V gene, CDR1 is SGDLS and CDR2 is YYNGEE. With 0 bases removed from V and 2 bases from J, the gap between germline ends came to 13 bases. The CDR3 has 16 residues. The chain's CDR3 is CASSVDHGRATDTQYF. In nucleotides, the CDR3 is TGTGCCAGCAGCGTAGATCACGGCAGGGCCACAGATACGCAGTATTTT. The variable domain in full, completed from reference TRBV9 and TRBJ2-3, reads DSGVTQTPKHLITATGQRVTLRCSPRSGDLSVYWYQQSLDQGLQFLIQYYNGEERAKGNILERFSAQQFPDLHSELNLSSLELGDSALYFCASSVDHGRATDTQYFGPGTRLTVL.

The V and J genes are TRBV24-1 and TRBJ1-1; TRBD1 might be the D (6 bases). CDR1 and CDR2 (germline): KGHDR, SFDVKD. Trimming took off 4 bases at V and 11 bases at J, with 13 bases between the two ends. CDR3 length: 12 residues. CDR3 in DNA: TGTGCCACCAGTGACCCTAACAGGGTTGCTTTCTTT. Translating it yields CATSDPNRVAFF.

The CDR3 loop is CASSQGREGQHGTQYF. CDR3 DNA: TGTGCCAGCAGCCAAGGACGGGAGGGCCAGCACGGGACGCAGTATTTT. This chain connects TRBV3-1 (or the pseudogene TRBV3-2) to TRBJ2-3; 8 positions agree with TRBD2. The CDR3 sequence is 16 residues long. V shed 1 base and J 9 bases; nucleotides not matched to a gene: 12. Germline V gene lookup returns CDR1 LGHDT and CDR2 YNNKEL (reference sequence).

The genes are TRBV6-6 and TRBJ1-1; 7 bases align to TRBD1. The CDR3 extends over 13 amino acids. With 2 bases clipped from V and 4 bases from J, the junction kept 1 base outside the gene matches. Germline CDR1 MNHNY, CDR2 SVGAGI (reference sequence). The CDR3, as DNA: TGTGCCAGCAGTTACGAGGGGGCCACTGAAGCTTTCTTT. Its protein is CASSYEGATEAFF.

The CDR3 sequence: CASSPRGGDGYTF. The CDR3, as DNA: TGTGCCAGCAGTCCCCGGGGTGGTGACGGCTACACCTTC. The V and J genes are TRBV6-6 and TRBJ1-2, with D unresolved. V was clipped by 5 bases and J by 8 bases, with 15 bases between them. CDR3 length: 13 amino acids. Germline CDR1 reads MNHNY; CDR2 reads SVGAGI (reference sequence).

CDR3 DNA: TGTGCCAGCAGCTCGGACTGGAGCACAGATACGCAGTATTTT. Translation: CASSSDWSTDTQYF. This rearrangement joins TRBV16 to TRBJ2-3; D may be TRBD2 (5 bases). The germline gives CDR1 KGHSY, CDR2 FQNENV. The CDR3 is 14 amino acids. Trimming removed 5 bases at V and 0 bases at J, with 9 bases between.

This CDR3 reads CSGRGGQGVETQYF. The CDR3 DNA follows: TGCAGCGGAAGAGGGGGGCAGGGGGTAGAGACCCAGTACTTC. The chain links TRBV29-1 to TRBJ2-5; D possibly corresponds to TRBD1 (7 bases). Germline CDR1 reads SQVTM; CDR2 reads ANQGSEA. This CDR3 is 14 amino acids long. The ends were cut back, 7 bases at V and 4 bases at J, with 19 bases in the middle.

V is TRBV19 and J is TRBJ1-5, with D perhaps TRBD1 (5 bases). Per germline, CDR1 LNHDA and CDR2 SQIVND (reference sequence). Between the trimmed V and J ends, which lost 1 base and 2 bases, there was a span of 12 bases. CDR3 length equals 16 residues. The CDR3 bases are TGTGCCAGTAGTATAGTTTCCTGGACACGCAATCAGCCCCAGCATTTT. The encoded protein is CASSIVSWTRNQPQHF. Together with reference TRBV19 and TRBJ1-5, the CDR3 gives the full variable domain: DGGITQSPKYLFRKEGQNVTLSCEQNLNHDAMYWYRQDPGQGLRLIYYSQIVNDFQKGDIAEGYSVSREKKESFPLTVTSAQKNPTAFYLCASSIVSWTRNQPQHFGDGTRLSIL.

In its sample, this clone was seen once. The genes are TRBV5-1 and TRBJ2-3, with D tentatively TRBD1 (6 bases). CDR1 and CDR2 from the germline V gene are SGHRS and YFSETQ. V shed 4 bases and J shed 8 bases, with 11 bases lying between them. CDR3 length equals 12 residues. In DNA form, the CDR3 reads TGCGCCAGCAGCCAGGACAGTGGTACGCAGTATTTT. Translating it yields CASSQDSGTQYF.

The chain employs TRBV6-1 and TRBJ1-4; 9 nucleotides line up with TRBD1. J gave up 5 bases and V 4 bases, and 2 bases lay outside the gene matches. The V gene's germline CDR1 is MNHNS and CDR2 SASEGT. There are 14 residues in the CDR3. In nucleotides, the CDR3 is TGTGCCAGCAGTGTGGGGACAGGGAATGAAAAACTGTTTTTT. This codes for CASSVGTGNEKLFF.

There are a few counts of this clone. The rearrangement joins TRBV15 to TRBJ1-3; no firm D call. Between the trimmed V and J ends, which lost 2 bases and 2 bases, there was a span of 10 bases. There are 15 residues in the CDR3. Germline CDR1 reads LNHNV; CDR2 reads YYDKDF (reference sequence). The CDR3 loop is CATSRRNGAGNTIYF. As DNA, the CDR3 is TGTGCCACCAGCAGAAGGAACGGGGCTGGAAACACCATATATTTT.

V and J are TRBV5-1 and TRBJ1-1, with 7 bases matching TRBD1. The CDR3 sequence is 15 residues long. With 0 bases clipped from V and 3 bases from J, the junction kept 5 bases outside the gene matches. Germline V CDR1 and CDR2: SGHRS, YFSETQ. CDR3 DNA sequence: TGCGCCAGCAGCTTGGGGTCACAGGGGTACACTGAAGCTTTCTTT. It codes for CASSLGSQGYTEAFF.

The genes are TRBV28 and TRBJ2-1, with TRBD1 matching over 10 bases. Germline V gene lookup returns CDR1 MDHEN and CDR2 SYDVKM. The trim removed 3 bases at V and 7 bases at J, leaving 9 bases unmatched. This CDR3 has 16 amino acids. The CDR3 DNA reads TGTGCCAGCAGTTTCTACCGGACAGGGGGTAATAATGAGCAGTTCTTC. It yields the protein CASSFYRTGGNNEQFF.

The rearrangement uses TRBV7-2 and TRBJ2-7; 7 bases map to TRBD2. Germline assignment: CDR1 SGHTA and CDR2 FQGNSA. The CDR3 extends over 16 amino acids. After removal of 1 base from V and 5 bases from J, the junction contained 11 bases not matched to a gene. The CDR3 protein is CASSLDSSSGGNEQYF. CDR3 DNA: TGTGCCAGCAGCTTAGATTCTAGCTCCGGGGGGAACGAGCAGTACTTC.

The chain recombines TRBV5-5 with TRBJ2-1; possibly TRBD1 for D (5 bases). Germline V gene sequence: CDR1 SGHKS, CDR2 YYEKEE (reference sequence). The length of the CDR3 is 16 residues. The V end was cut by 3 bases, the J end by 0 bases, with 13 bases between. This CDR3 reads CASSWGGGVSYNEQFF. In nucleotides, the CDR3 is TGTGCCAGCAGCTGGGGCGGTGGAGTCTCCTACAATGAGCAGTTCTTC.

The rearrangement joins TRBV13 to TRBJ1-1, with TRBD1 matching 7 bases. This CDR3 is built from 14 residues. Trimming cost V 5 bases and J 4 bases; bases outside gene matches: 7. Germline assignment: CDR1 PRHDT and CDR2 FYEKMQ (reference sequence). CDR3 DNA: TGTGCCAGCAGCGTCCCGACAGGGTCCACTGAAGCTTTCTTT. Protein product: CASSVPTGSTEAFF.

The J gene is TRBJ2-7, the V gene TRBV4-2; TRBD1 agrees at 7 bases. Trimming at V came to 0 bases and at J to 0 bases, leaving 2 bases not matched to a gene. The germline gives CDR1 LGHNA, CDR2 YNFKEQ. This CDR3 contains 15 residues. The CDR3 sequence is CASSQEGTVSYEQYF. Written as DNA, the CDR3 is TGTGCCAGCAGCCAAGAAGGGACAGTCTCCTACGAGCAGTACTTC.

The V and J genes are TRBV10-1 and TRBJ2-3; no firm D call. This CDR3 has 14 amino acids. Germline-derived CDR1 and CDR2 are WNHNN and SYGVQD (reference sequence). V lost 0 bases to trimming and J lost 10 bases, with 14 bases between them. CDR3 sequence: CASSESGDRKPQYF. In DNA form, the CDR3 reads TGCGCCAGCAGTGAGTCGGGCGACCGTAAGCCGCAGTATTTT.

This clone is a singleton in its sample. The rearrangement uses TRBV19 and TRBJ2-1, with 7 bases fitting TRBD1. V trimming: 8 bases; J trimming: 3 bases; junction bases outside the gene matches: 1. The CDR3 loop spans 12 amino acids. Germline V lookup: CDR1 LNHDA, CDR2 SQIVND (reference sequence). The CDR3 reads CASRTGYNEQFF. The CDR3 bases are TGTGCCAGTCGGACAGGCTACAATGAGCAGTTCTTC.

This clone was observed a single time. This chain connects TRBV11-2 to TRBJ2-3; 11 bases agree with TRBD2. V lost 6 bases, J lost 3 bases, and 2 bases stayed unmatched. The CDR3 contains 14 residues. The germline CDR1 and CDR2 sequences are SGHAT and FQNNGV. CDR3 residues: CASSRTSGTDTQYF. The CDR3 coding sequence is TGTGCCAGCAGTCGGACTAGCGGGACAGATACGCAGTATTTT.

The chain combines TRBV5-5 with TRBJ1-2; a weak D match, TRBD1 (5 bases). Trimming stripped 0 bases from V and 3 bases from J, with 12 bases between. The CDR3 is made up of 15 amino acids. Germline V gene lookup returns CDR1 SGHKS and CDR2 YYEKEE (reference sequence). The CDR3 protein is CASSLEAGRDYGYTF. The CDR3 DNA reads as TGTGCCAGCAGCTTGGAGGCAGGGCGAGACTATGGCTACACCTTC. The full variable domain, its missing parts supplied by reference TRBV5-5 and TRBJ1-2, is DAGVTQSPTHLIKTRGQQVTLRCSPISGHKSVSWYQQVLGQGPQFIFQYYEKEERGRGNFPDRFSARQFPNYSSELNVNALLLGDSALYLCASSLEAGRDYGYTFGSGTRLTVV.

V usage is TRBV4-2 and J usage is TRBJ2-4; a weak D match, TRBD1 (5 bases). The CDR3 spans 19 residues. Trimming shortened V by 1 base and J by 0 bases, and 19 bases separated the two germline ends. Germline loops: CDR1 LGHNA, CDR2 YNFKEQ. CDR3 in DNA: TGTGCCAGCAGCCAAGTTAAGGGGCTCCGCTCTCTAGCCAAAAACATTCAGTACTTC. This translates into CASSQVKGLRSLAKNIQYF.

V and J are TRBV6-2 or TRBV6-3 and TRBJ1-4, with 9 bases identical to TRBD1. Germline V gene lookup returns CDR1 MNHEY and CDR2 SVGEGT. The trim removed 5 bases at V and 3 bases at J, leaving 10 bases unmatched. The CDR3 is 17 residues long. The CDR3 spells CASSPGTGSVPNEKLFF. Here the CDR3 DNA reads TGTGCCAGCAGTCCCGGGACAGGGTCGGTGCCTAATGAAAAACTGTTTTTT.

The genes are TRBV28 and TRBJ2-1, with 7 nucleotides matching TRBD1. Germline V CDR1 and CDR2: MDHEN, SYDVKM. With 5 bases clipped from V and 4 bases from J, the junction kept 14 bases outside the gene matches. The CDR3 spans 17 residues. The CDR3 DNA follows: TGTGCCAGCAGTCCACAGACAGGGAAGGAGGTATACAATGAGCAGTTCTTC. Protein product: CASSPQTGKEVYNEQFF.

The gene calls are TRBV5-1 and TRBJ1-2; 8 nucleotides line up with TRBD1. Germline trimming cut 8 bases from V and 3 bases from J; bases unmatched to any gene: 6. The CDR3 runs 13 residues. Germline CDR1 is SGHRS and CDR2 is YFSETQ. Here the CDR3 DNA reads TGCGCCAGTAAACAGGGGGAAGACTATGGCTACACCTTC. Protein sequence: CASKQGEDYGYTF.

V usage is TRBV6-6 and J usage is TRBJ1-5; 7 bases fit TRBD1. The V and J ends lost 5 bases and 7 bases, in that order; junction bases with no gene match: 8. The CDR3 spans 14 residues. Per germline, CDR1 MNHNY and CDR2 SVGAGI (reference sequence). The DNA for the CDR3 is TGTGCCAGCAGTCGGGACAGTCCCGGGCAGCCCCAGCATTTT. Translated, it gives CASSRDSPGQPQHF.

This clone was counted a single time. A read error may account for a junction end that differs from germline. The CDR3 is CAWSSSPGSSDEQYF. The CDR3 bases are TGTGCCTGGAGTTCCTCCCCGGGTAGCTCCGACGAGCAGTACTTC. The chain has TRBV30 and TRBJ2-7; D is uncertain. CDR1 and CDR2 from the germline V gene are GTSNPN and SVGIG (reference sequence). This CDR3 has 15 residues.